This T cell receptor beta chain is from a study of blood T cell repertoires in COVID-19. The overall study: Sites in the United States, Italy and Spain provided acute and convalescent COVID-19 samples.

In assigning cohorts, the study relied on participant-reported clinical history. Trimming took off 5 bases at V and 7 bases at J, with 15 bases between the two ends. From germline, CDR1 is LNHDA and CDR2 SQIVND (reference sequence). The CDR3 is made up of 14 amino acids. Per the authors' pipeline: Estimates of nucleated cell counts were drawn from the amplification of reference gene primers. Clones were read by immunoSEQ multiplex PCR, and TCRdb kept only the in-frame ones, dropping some. V and J calls and clone size are copied from that table; D and trimming were computed from the DNA. The sample contains roughly 240,000 clones, around 90% of which appear only once.

The chain couples TRBV19 to TRBJ1-5; D is undetermined. The sequence was collected from a woman aged 25 to 45 with acute COVID-19. Sequencing was done on a sample of PBMCs or T cells enriched from blood (not recorded which). CDR3: CASSVRDTGQPQHF. In nucleotides, the CDR3 is TGTGCCAGTAGTGTCCGGGATACGGGCCAGCCCCAGCATTTT.